What follows are 21 T cell receptor beta chains derived from one specimen sequenced in a study of blood T cell repertoires in COVID-19. Sequencing used immunoSEQ multiplex PCR; TCRdb keeps in-frame clones, though not all of them. This sample has around 120,000 clones; approximately 82% occur once, and the top ten carry over 6%. Sequenced sample: peripheral blood. The receptors shown here come from a man between 65 and 85 years old with active or convalescent COVID-19.

This chain joins TRBV5-6 and TRBJ2-2; 7 bases are shared with TRBD2. The CDR3 is 16 amino acids. The V and J ends lost 1 base and 2 bases, in that order; junction bases with no gene match: 5. CDR1 is SGHDT, CDR2 YYEEEE, per germline. This CDR3 is CASSLTLAENTGELFF. The CDR3 nucleotides are TGTGCCAGCAGCTTGACCCTAGCGGAAAACACCGGGGAGCTGTTTTTT.

V gene TRBV4-3 combines with J gene TRBJ2-2, with D possibly matching TRBD1 (5 bases). V was clipped by 0 bases and J by 6 bases, with 11 bases between them. CDR3 length: 15 residues. The V gene's germline CDR1 is LGHNA and CDR2 YSLEER. CDR3 in amino acids: CASSQDSRVAGELFF. CDR3 coding DNA: TGCGCCAGCAGCCAAGATTCCAGGGTGGCCGGGGAGCTGTTTTTT.

V usage is TRBV9 and J usage is TRBJ2-1; D gene ambiguous. The CDR3 length is 14 residues. Trimming stripped 3 bases from V and 0 bases from J, with 7 bases between. The germline V gene has CDR1 SGDLS and CDR2 YYNGEE. The CDR3 sequence: CASSATSSYNEQFF. The CDR3 DNA reads as TGTGCCAGCAGCGCCACCAGCTCCTACAATGAGCAGTTCTTC. Full variable domain (outside the CDR3, taken from reference TRBV9 and TRBJ2-1): DSGVTQTPKHLITATGQRVTLRCSPRSGDLSVYWYQQSLDQGLQFLIQYYNGEERAKGNILERFSAQQFPDLHSELNLSSLELGDSALYFCASSATSSYNEQFFGPGTRLTVL.

Only one count was recorded for this clone. The genes are TRBV7-6 and TRBJ1-1; 7 positions match TRBD1. J gave up 1 base and V 3 bases, and 5 bases lay outside the gene matches. Germline CDR1 reads SGHVS; CDR2 reads FNYEAQ. This CDR3 has 15 amino acids. The CDR3 DNA follows: TGTGCCAGCAGCTTGGAGGGGGCGCGGAACACTGAAGCTTTCTTT. It yields the protein CASSLEGARNTEAFF.

V gene TRBV7-2 combines with J gene TRBJ2-7, with 13 bases identical to TRBD2. V trimming: 5 bases; J trimming: 2 bases; junction bases outside the gene matches: 9. CDR3 size: 17 residues. Germline CDR1 is SGHTA and CDR2 is FQGNSA. The CDR3 here is CASSLFPGLAGAYEQYF. The CDR3 DNA sequence: TGTGCCAGCAGCCTTTTCCCCGGACTAGCGGGAGCCTACGAGCAGTACTTC.

This clone was detected only once. V usage is TRBV11-3 and J usage is TRBJ2-5; 13 bases align to TRBD2. The CDR3 sequence is 16 residues long. Unmatched junction bases numbered 5, after V lost 5 bases and J lost 2 bases. Germline values: CDR1 SGHNT, CDR2 YENEEA. This CDR3 is CASSPRTSGRQETQYF. CDR3 nucleotides: TGTGCCAGCAGCCCTCGGACTAGCGGGAGACAAGAGACCCAGTACTTC.

This clone appeared once. This rearrangement joins TRBV25-1 to TRBJ2-7; 9 bases are a match to TRBD2. Losses at the gene ends were 2 bases for V and 7 bases for J; bases not matched to a gene: 6. Germline CDR1 MGHDK, CDR2 SYGVNS. This CDR3 is built from 14 residues. The CDR3 DNA is TGTGCCAGCAGTGAAAGAGGGACTAGCTATGAGCAGTACTTC. Residues: CASSERGTSYEQYF.

This clone has just a few counts. The rearrangement links TRBV2 to TRBJ2-3; 7 nucleotides agree with TRBD2. Trimming removed 6 bases from V and 8 bases from J; junction bases left unmatched: 8. The CDR3 totals 13 residues. Germline-derived CDR1 and CDR2 are SNHLY and FYNNEI. The CDR3 nucleotides read TGTGCCAGCAGCGAGGGAGGGATCGGTACGCAGTATTTT. It is translated as CASSEGGIGTQYF.

The chain combines TRBV7-2 with TRBJ2-5, with D perhaps TRBD2 (6 bases). The CDR3 consists of 16 residues. V was cut by 1 base and J by 5 bases, with 17 bases left in between. Per germline, CDR1 SGHTA and CDR2 FQGNSA. DNA for the CDR3: TGTGCCAGCAGCTTAGGAGCCGGGACGGCGGGGGAGACCCAGTACTTC. This codes for CASSLGAGTAGETQYF. Using reference TRBV7-2 and TRBJ2-5 for the parts outside the CDR3, the full variable domain is GAGVSQSPSNKVTEKGKDVELRCDPISGHTALYWYRQSLGQGLEFLIYFQGNSAPDKSGLPSDRFSAERTGGSVSTLTIQRTQQEDSAVYLCASSLGAGTAGETQYFGPGTRLLVL.

The rearrangement joins TRBV24-1 to TRBJ2-1; TRBD1 aligns across 8 bases. Germline V gives CDR1 KGHDR, CDR2 SFDVKD. V lost 2 bases and J lost 6; bases outside the gene matches: 5. The CDR3 contains 15 residues. CDR3 nucleotide sequence: TGTGCCACCAGTGATTCAGGACAGGGAAGCAATGAGCAGTTCTTC. Translation: CATSDSGQGSNEQFF.

The chain joins TRBV11-3 to TRBJ1-1; 7 positions agree with TRBD1. This CDR3 contains 14 residues. Germline trimming cut 7 bases from V and 0 bases from J; bases unmatched to any gene: 5. CDR1 and CDR2 (germline): SGHNT, YENEEA. This chain's CDR3 is CASKGGSLNTEAFF. The CDR3, as DNA: TGTGCCAGCAAAGGGGGCAGCTTGAACACTGAAGCTTTCTTT.

The rearrangement joins TRBV7-9 to TRBJ1-2; the match to TRBD1 covers 8 bases. The germline V gene encodes CDR1 SEHNR and CDR2 FQNEAQ (reference sequence). The CDR3 covers 15 residues. With 7 bases clipped from V and 6 bases from J, the junction kept 13 bases outside the gene matches. The CDR3 here is CASNSQGGRRDGYTF. In DNA form, the CDR3 reads TGTGCCAGCAACTCACAGGGGGGAAGAAGGGATGGCTACACCTTC.

The chain combines TRBV29-1 with TRBJ2-7; 8 bases agree with TRBD1. Per the germline V gene, CDR1 is SQVTM and CDR2 is ANQGSEA. This CDR3 is built from 16 residues. The trim removed 4 bases at V and 0 bases at J, leaving 11 bases unmatched. In DNA form, the CDR3 reads TGCAGCGTTGGTGGACAGGGCCCCTTCCGCTCCTACGAGCAGTACTTC. It yields the protein CSVGGQGPFRSYEQYF.

V and J are TRBV5-4 and TRBJ2-2; D remains ambiguous. The CDR3 runs 12 residues. The ends were cut back, 4 bases at V and 8 bases at J, with 9 bases in the middle. The germline CDR1 and CDR2 sequences are SGHNT and YYREEE (reference sequence). CDR3: CASSGGPGELFF. CDR3 DNA sequence: TGTGCCAGCAGCGGTGGGCCGGGGGAGCTGTTTTTT.

V usage is TRBV5-1 and J usage is TRBJ2-7, with a tentative D call TRBD2 (6 bases). The CDR3 totals 15 residues. Trimming took off 0 bases at V and 4 bases at J, with 14 bases between the two ends. The germline CDR1 and CDR2 sequences are SGHRS and YFSETQ. The CDR3 loop is CASSLAVPGRYEQYF. Here the CDR3 DNA reads TGCGCCAGCAGCTTGGCCGTTCCAGGGAGGTACGAGCAGTACTTC.

The rearrangement uses TRBV13 and TRBJ2-2; TRBD2 is a possible D gene (6 bases). Looked up from germline, CDR1 is PRHDT and CDR2 is FYEKMQ (reference sequence). The CDR3 extends over 15 amino acids. V was trimmed by 4 bases and J by 0 bases, leaving 9 bases between them. CDR3 nucleotides: TGTGCCAGCAGCTCCTCGGGGGCGAACACCGGGGAGCTGTTTTTT. Residues: CASSSSGANTGELFF.

The V gene is TRBV5-1, the J gene TRBJ2-1; D uncertain. The ends were cut back, 0 bases at V and 0 bases at J, with 7 bases in the middle. CDR3 length: 15 residues. Germline-derived CDR1 and CDR2 are SGHRS and YFSETQ. The CDR3 DNA reads as TGCGCCAGCAGCTTGGATCTAAGCTCCTACAATGAGCAGTTCTTC. Translation gives CASSLDLSSYNEQFF.

This clone was counted once. The CDR3 loop is CASSPRLPSYNEQFF. The CDR3 nucleotides are TGTGCCAGCAGCCCGAGGCTACCATCCTACAATGAGCAGTTCTTC. The chain has TRBV6-6 and TRBJ2-1, with unresolved D. CDR1 MNHNY and CDR2 SVGAGI come from the germline V gene (reference sequence). The CDR3 is made up of 15 amino acids. Trimming left V 6 bases short and J 1 base short, with 13 bases between.

The chain is built from TRBV27 and TRBJ1-2; 7 nucleotides match TRBD1. The CDR3 is 16 residues long. The germline CDR1 and CDR2 sequences are MNHEY and SMNVEV (reference sequence). V lost 4 bases to trimming and J lost 4 bases; unmatched junction nucleotides: 12. CDR3 protein: CASSSGQVAIPYGYTF. The CDR3 nucleotides are TGTGCCAGCAGTTCCGGACAGGTCGCTATCCCCTATGGCTACACCTTC.

The rearrangement joins TRBV3-1 (or the pseudogene TRBV3-2) to TRBJ2-3, with D possibly TRBD2 on 6 matching bases. Germline V gene sequence: CDR1 LGHDT, CDR2 YNNKEL (reference sequence). This CDR3 contains 14 residues. The V and J ends lost 5 bases and 5 bases respectively, with 14 bases between them. The CDR3 region is CASSSDRGEDTQYF. CDR3 nucleotide sequence: TGTGCCAGCAGCTCCGACCGCGGGGAAGATACGCAGTATTTT.

V is TRBV4-3 and J is TRBJ2-3; TRBD2 matches 7 bases. The junction had 7 bases not matched to a gene; V was cut back by 0 bases and J by 4 bases. The CDR3 is 16 amino acids. Germline lookup yields CDR1 LGHNA and CDR2 YSLEER. The CDR3 region is CASSQDLGGGADTQYF. CDR3 DNA: TGCGCCAGCAGCCAAGATCTTGGGGGGGGAGCAGATACGCAGTATTTT.